Sequencing of this TCR beta chain was carried out in a study of PD-1 blockade in mismatch repair-deficient tumors. Sequenced by immunoSEQ multiplex PCR; TCRdb stores in-frame clones only, minus some. The sample lists some 120,000 clones, about 74% seen once, with roughly 4.5% in the top ten. All patients were mismatch repair deficient, assessed by either PCR or immunohistochemistry. TCR sequencing covered a few patients who responded to pembrolizumab. The CDR3 sequence is 13 residues long. Germline V gene lookup returns CDR1 MNHEY and CDR2 SMNVEV (reference sequence). V gave up 9 bases and J gave up 0 bases, with 9 bases separating them. This clone was found a few times.

This sequence was found in an adult with mismatch repair-deficient cancer. The V call is TRBV27, the J call TRBJ2-4; no reliable D call. The sample was peripheral blood, taken about 60 weeks after starting pembrolizumab. The CDR3 loop is CASQTLAKNIQYF. In nucleotides, the CDR3 is TGTGCCAGTCAGACGCTAGCCAAAAACATTCAGTACTTC.